This TCR beta chain was recovered during a study of shared clonotypes between healthy human individuals. Overall study context: Three plates each covered CD4 naive and memory; CD8 naive two, CD8 memory one. Study results and limitations: Estimated clonotype richness was generally higher in naive than memory subsets.

Libraries were prepared by immunoSEQ multiplex PCR; TCRdb keeps only in-frame clonotypes and omits some of them. The sample lists more than 2 million clones, 90% to 95% occurring once. On this clone itself: The antigen is not known.

Sequencing input: naive CD4+ T cells sorted from blood. Subset specified: CD45RA+ positively selected. The origin of this receptor is a man younger than 35 in good health.

Here the CDR3 DNA reads TGTGCCAGCAGTTGGGGCACAAGCACAGATACGCAGTATTTT. This encodes CASSWGTSTDTQYF. The V gene is TRBV2, the J gene TRBJ2-3; perhaps TRBD1 as D (5 bases). CDR3 size: 14 residues. The V end was cut by 5 bases, the J end by 0 bases, with 9 bases between. Germline CDR1 reads SNHLY; CDR2 reads FYNNEI.